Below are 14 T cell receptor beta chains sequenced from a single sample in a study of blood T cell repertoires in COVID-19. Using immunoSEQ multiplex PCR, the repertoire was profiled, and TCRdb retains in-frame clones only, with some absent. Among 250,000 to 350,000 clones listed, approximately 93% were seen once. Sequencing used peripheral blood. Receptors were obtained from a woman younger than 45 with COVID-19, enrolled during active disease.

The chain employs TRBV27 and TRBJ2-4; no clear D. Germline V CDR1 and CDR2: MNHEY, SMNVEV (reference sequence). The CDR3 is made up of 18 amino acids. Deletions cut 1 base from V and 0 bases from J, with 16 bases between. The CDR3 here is CASSLYGSPGLAKNIQYF. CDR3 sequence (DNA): TGTGCCAGCAGTTTATACGGTTCCCCCGGTCTAGCCAAAAACATTCAGTACTTC.

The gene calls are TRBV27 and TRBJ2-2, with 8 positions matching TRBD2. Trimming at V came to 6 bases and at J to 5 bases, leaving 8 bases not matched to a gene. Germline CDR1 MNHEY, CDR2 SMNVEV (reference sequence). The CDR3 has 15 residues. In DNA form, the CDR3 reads TGTGCCAGCAGGGGTTGGACTAGCATGACCGGGGAGCTGTTTTTT. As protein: CASRGWTSMTGELFF.

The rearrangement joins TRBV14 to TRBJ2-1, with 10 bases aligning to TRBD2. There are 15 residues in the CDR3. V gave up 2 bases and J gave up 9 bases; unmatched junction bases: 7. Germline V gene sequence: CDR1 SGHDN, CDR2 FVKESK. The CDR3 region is CASSQLAGVTGEQFF. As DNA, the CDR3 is TGTGCCAGCAGCCAACTAGCGGGAGTAACCGGTGAGCAGTTCTTC.

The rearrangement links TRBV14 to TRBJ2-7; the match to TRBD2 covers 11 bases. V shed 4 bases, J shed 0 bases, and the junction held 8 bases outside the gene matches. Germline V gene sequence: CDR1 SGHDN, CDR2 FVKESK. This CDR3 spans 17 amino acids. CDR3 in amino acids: CASSRGLAGLSSYEQYF. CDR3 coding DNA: TGTGCCAGCAGCCGCGGACTAGCGGGTCTGAGCTCCTACGAGCAGTACTTC.

CDR3 bases: TGCGCCAGCAGTCAATGGGCAGGGGTGTGCAATCAGCCCCAGCATTTT. It codes for CASSQWAGVCNQPQHF. The rearrangement joins TRBV23-1 to TRBJ1-5, with D possibly matching TRBD1 (6 bases). TRBV23-1 is noted as an ORF with a role that remains uncertain. CDR3 length equals 16 residues. Trimming removed 1 base at V and 2 bases at J, with 12 bases between.

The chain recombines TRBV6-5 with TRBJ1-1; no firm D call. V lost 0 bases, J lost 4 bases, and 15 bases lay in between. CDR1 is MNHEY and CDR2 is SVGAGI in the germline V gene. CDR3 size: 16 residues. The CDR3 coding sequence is TGTGCCAGCAGTTACTCGACGACCCTTGGAGGCACTGAAGCTTTCTTT. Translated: CASSYSTTLGGTEAFF.

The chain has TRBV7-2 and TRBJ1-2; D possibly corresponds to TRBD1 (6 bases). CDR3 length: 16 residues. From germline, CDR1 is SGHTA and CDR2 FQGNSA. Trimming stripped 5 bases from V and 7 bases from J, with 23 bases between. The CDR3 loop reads CASSLLPGHQVGGYTF. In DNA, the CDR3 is TGTGCCAGCAGCCTACTCCCGGGACACCAAGTAGGTGGCTACACCTTC.

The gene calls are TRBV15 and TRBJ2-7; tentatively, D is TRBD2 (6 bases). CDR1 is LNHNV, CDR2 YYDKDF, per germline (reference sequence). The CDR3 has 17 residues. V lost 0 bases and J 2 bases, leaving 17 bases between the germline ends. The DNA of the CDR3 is TGTGCCACCAGCAGAGATCTTGGCCGGGGACTTCCCTACGAGCAGTACTTC. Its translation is CATSRDLGRGLPYEQYF.

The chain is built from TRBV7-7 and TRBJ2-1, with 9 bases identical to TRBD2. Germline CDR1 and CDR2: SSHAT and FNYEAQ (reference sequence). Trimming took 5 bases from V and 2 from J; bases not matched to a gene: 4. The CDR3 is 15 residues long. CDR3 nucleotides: TGTGCCAGCAGCCACCGACTAGCGGCCTACAATGAGCAGTTCTTC. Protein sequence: CASSHRLAAYNEQFF. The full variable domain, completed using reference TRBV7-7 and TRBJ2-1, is GAGVSQSPRYKVTKRGQDVTLRCDPISSHATLYWYQQALGQGPEFLTYFNYEAQPDKSGLPSDRFSAERPEGSISTLTIQRTEQRDSAMYRCASSHRLAAYNEQFFGPGTRLTVL.

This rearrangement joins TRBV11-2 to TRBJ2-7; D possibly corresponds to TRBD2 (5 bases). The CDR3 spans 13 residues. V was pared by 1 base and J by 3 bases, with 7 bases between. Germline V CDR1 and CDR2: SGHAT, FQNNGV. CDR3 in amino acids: CASSLGTSYEQYF. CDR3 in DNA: TGTGCCAGCAGCTTAGGAACTAGCTACGAGCAGTACTTC.

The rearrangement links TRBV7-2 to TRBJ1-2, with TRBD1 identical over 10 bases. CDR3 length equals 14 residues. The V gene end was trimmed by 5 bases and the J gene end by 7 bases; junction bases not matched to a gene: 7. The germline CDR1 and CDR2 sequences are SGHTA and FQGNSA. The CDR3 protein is CASSPRQGALGYTF. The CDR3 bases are TGTGCCAGCAGCCCAAGACAGGGGGCGCTTGGCTACACCTTC. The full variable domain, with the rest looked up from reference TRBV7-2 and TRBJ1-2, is GAGVSQSPSNKVTEKGKDVELRCDPISGHTALYWYRQSLGQGLEFLIYFQGNSAPDKSGLPSDRFSAERTGGSVSTLTIQRTQQEDSAVYLCASSPRQGALGYTFGSGTRLTVV.

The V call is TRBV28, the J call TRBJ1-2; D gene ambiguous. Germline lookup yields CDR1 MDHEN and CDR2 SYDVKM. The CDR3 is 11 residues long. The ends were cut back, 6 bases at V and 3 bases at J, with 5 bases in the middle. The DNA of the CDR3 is TGTGCCAGCAGGCGGGACTATGGCTACACCTTC. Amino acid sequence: CASRRDYGYTF.

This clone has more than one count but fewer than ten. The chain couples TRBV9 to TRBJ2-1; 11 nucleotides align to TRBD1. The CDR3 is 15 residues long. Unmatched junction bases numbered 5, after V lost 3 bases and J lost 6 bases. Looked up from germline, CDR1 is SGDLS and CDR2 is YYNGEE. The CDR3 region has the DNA TGTGCCAGCAGCGCCGGGACAGGGGGTATCAATGAGCAGTTCTTC. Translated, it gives CASSAGTGGINEQFF.

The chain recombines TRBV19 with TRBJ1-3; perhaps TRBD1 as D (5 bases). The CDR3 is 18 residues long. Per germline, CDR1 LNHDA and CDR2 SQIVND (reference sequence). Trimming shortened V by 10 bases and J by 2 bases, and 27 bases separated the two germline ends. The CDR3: CATTPFTANPGAGNTIYF. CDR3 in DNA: TGTGCCACCACCCCTTTCACCGCAAATCCGGGGGCTGGAAACACCATATATTTT. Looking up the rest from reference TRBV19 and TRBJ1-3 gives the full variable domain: DGGITQSPKYLFRKEGQNVTLSCEQNLNHDAMYWYRQDPGQGLRLIYYSQIVNDFQKGDIAEGYSVSREKKESFPLTVTSAQKNPTAFYLCATTPFTANPGAGNTIYFGEGSWLTVV.